This record looks at one TCR beta chain sequence and its context. Its recognized antigen is unknown. One base away there is no much larger clone; base qualities are not given. This entry comes from a study of shared clonotypes between healthy human individuals (dated by TCRdb to about 2020). With respect to the entire study: The cohort comprised two women and a few men aged 18 to 49 years. For each donor, CD4 naive and CD4 memory were each given three plates, CD8 naive was given two plates, and CD8 memory was given one plate. The study deeply sequenced blood TCR repertoires of five healthy adults to estimate repertoire size and the extent of clonotype sharing between individuals. To increase sequencing depth and limit assay-specific biases, TCR repertoire library preparation and sequencing were carried out by different laboratories using diverse techniques. Per donor, leukapheresis produced somewhere between about 0.8 and 9 billion PBMCs. Results and caveats for the whole study, not just this receptor: Sampling was restricted to blood, and TCR repertoires in tissues likely differ from the TCR repertoires found in blood. Because the study included a small number of donors, the genetic and exposure-history diversity represented was limited. Larger estimated clonotype richness was generally found for naive subsets than for memory subsets. When several donors were compared, the shared fraction of clonotypes was about 5% for naive CD4, less than 4% for naive CD8, about 2.4% for memory CD4, and 0.3% to 0.5% for memory CD8. Pairwise subsampling led to the expectation that sequencing depth would affect the degree of clonotype sharing among donors. Incomplete sequencing was indicated by rarefaction of sorted-subset datasets, despite the large sequencing depth. Compared with non-shared clonotypes, the clonotypes found in all four sorted-subset donors had higher generation probabilities.

Taken from the germline V gene, the CDR1 and CDR2 loops are SNHLY and FYNNEI. V loses 6 bases of germline sequence and J loses 4 bases, and the interval between the two ends is 6 bases. CDR3 length: 12 amino acids, cysteine to phenylalanine. Only CDR3 DNA remains: 36 bases, in frame from the first base. Using the deep immunoSEQ assay, multiplex PCR amplified TCR CDR3 regions from genomic DNA. Extracted genomic DNA from each cell subset was distributed evenly across all wells of several immunoSEQ 96-well plates, and each plate was treated as a replicate. For sorted subsets, about 200 ng genomic DNA, equal to 25,000 to 35,000 T cell genomes, was loaded into each replicate PCR. Purified libraries were measured with a Qubit 3.0 fluorometer, size-checked on a Bioanalyzer 2100, and measured again with the KAPA Library Quantification kit. Each immunoSEQ 96-well plate was sequenced on its own single-read 150-cycle Illumina NextSeq 550 flow cell. Per the authors' processing: Because the immunoSEQ output included only junctional sequences and no quality scores, the filtering could not be the same as the filtering used for full-length reads. Sequences were annotated with PyIR, a Python wrapper for IgBLAST v1.9, and V/J genes and CDR3 were assigned using IMGT germline references. Reads were removed for weak V/J assignments (E-value above 1e-6), missing CDR3, stop codons, out-of-frame junctions, or ambiguous translated residues. V3J clonotypes were defined as sequences sharing the same inferred V gene, J gene, and CDR3 amino acid sequence. The percentage overlap between two repertoires was calculated by dividing the number of shared unique clonotypes by the size of the smaller repertoire. Repertoire richness was assessed with RTK rarefaction, the Chao1 estimator, and Recon v2.1 estimates of unobserved clonotypes. OLGA was used to compute generation probabilities for all TCRbeta clonotypes that the gDNA method yielded from several donors. TCRdb carries this immuneACCESS record with in-frame sequences only. Its versions omit some clonotypes, under half of them owing to an unresolved V gene in the studies checked, with the rest unexplained. The V and J calls and clone size were taken over from that table, and D and trimming were inferred from the DNA. In this sample the table shows millions of clones, approximately 92% of which occur a single time. The ten most abundant clones make up roughly 0.14% of the sample.

Healthy HIV-negative adults with no recently reported acute infections or vaccinations were included as donors. Every donor was a Caucasian adult residing in Nashville, Tennessee, USA. CD4+ T cells were enriched by magnetic negative selection; naive cells were then positively selected on CD45RA, and the negative fraction formed the memory subset. Blood was obtained by leukapheresis, after which PBMCs were separated by Ficoll-Histopaque density gradient centrifugation and cryopreserved in liquid nitrogen vapor phase. Analytical flow cytometry was used to check the purity and quantity of each magnetically sorted T cell population. Each sorted fraction had its genomic DNA isolated and then quantified by UV absorbance on a Nanodrop 2000c.

The sequence came from a man between 18 and 29 years old in good health. Input material: naive CD4+ T cells sorted from blood. Taken with the paper, the label for cell subset or site translates to: CD45RA+ positively selected. This chain is built from TRBV2 and TRBJ1-4, with no confidently assigned D gene. The base sequence is TGTGCCAGCAGGGAGGGTAATGAAAAACTGTTTTTT. Translated, it gives CASREGNEKLFF.